This TCR beta chain was recorded in a study of T cells in Graves' hyperthyroidism and ophthalmopathy. The study, taken as a whole, reports: The authors' 13 V-J model separated ophthalmopathy from stable hyperthyroidism.

Many counts were recorded for this clonotype. Its specificity is not known. Each ophthalmopathy patient scored at least 3 on the Clinical Activity Score and at least 4 on NOSPECS grade, with duration under 3 months. RNA transcripts were the template for amplifying TCR beta CDR3 regions. A first-round RT-PCR of the TCR CDR3 used the HTBI primer set. Each CDR3 protein gets one entry after TCRdb re-called the multiplex PCR reads with MiXCR. The sample gives 620,000 or so distinct CDR3 sequences, about 14% of which show up once; roughly an eighth is in the top ten. This receptor was taken from a woman between 45 and 65 years old with Graves' ophthalmopathy. Sample: blood.

The CDR3 region is CSARDLGQMYEQYF. The CDR3, as DNA: TGCAGTGCTAGAGATTTAGGACAGATGTACGAGCAGTACTTC. The chain has TRBV20-1 and TRBJ2-7; possible D gene TRBD1, 6 bases. The CDR3 totals 14 residues. With 0 bases removed from V and 4 bases from J, the gap between germline ends came to 13 bases. Germline CDR1 and CDR2: DFQATT and SNEGSKA (reference sequence).